This T cell receptor (beta chain) is from a study of OX40 agonist ivuxolimab in advanced cancers. Study at large: A history of anti-PD-1, anti-PD-L1 or anti-CTLA-4 therapy was acceptable, and approximately 40% had some.

TCRdb's copy holds only in-frame clones and misses some; the assay was immunoSEQ multiplex PCR. The sample gives tens of thousands of clones, over 75% of which show up once; 6.5% to 8.5% is in the top ten. V gave up 2 bases and J gave up 0 bases, with 4 bases separating them. This CDR3 is 14 amino acids long. Germline V gene lookup returns CDR1 SNHLY and CDR2 FYNNEI. V gene TRBV2 combines with J gene TRBJ2-2; no clear D. This receptor was taken from an adult with an advanced solid tumor such as melanoma, head and neck, liver or kidney cancer. The source was CD4+ or CD8+ T cells sorted from blood, collected in a trial of the OX40 agonist ivuxolimab. The CDR3 DNA reads TGTGCCAGCAGTGAAACATCGAACACCGGGGAGCTGTTTTTT. This gives the protein CASSETSNTGELFF.